Presented here are 5 T cell receptor beta chains from one specimen sequenced in a study of blood T cell repertoires in COVID-19. Profiling relied on immunoSEQ multiplex PCR, and the TCRdb table lists in-frame clones only, not all of them. Among about 410,000 clones, approximately 90% were seen once, and the ten largest hold less than 2%. Sequenced input: peripheral blood. The receptors stem from a woman aged 40 to 49 with COVID-19, enrolled during active disease.

CDR3 sequence: CSARWRQGYTF. The CDR3 DNA reads as TGCAGTGCTAGGTGGCGGCAGGGCTACACCTTC. The V call is TRBV20-1, the J call TRBJ1-2; D unclear. Germline-derived CDR1 and CDR2 are DFQATT and SNEGSKA (reference sequence). CDR3 length: 11 residues. Trimming took off 3 bases at V and 8 bases at J, with 10 bases between the two ends.

The rearrangement links TRBV6-5 to TRBJ1-2; 10 bases align to TRBD1. Germline-derived CDR1 and CDR2 are MNHEY and SVGAGI. The V gene end was trimmed by 5 bases and the J gene end by 8 bases; junction bases not matched to a gene: 2. The CDR3 consists of 12 residues. This CDR3 is CASSRDRGGYTF. CDR3 nucleotide sequence: TGTGCCAGCAGTAGGGACAGGGGAGGCTACACCTTC.

The chain combines TRBV7-9 with TRBJ2-6; no reliable D call. V was clipped by 5 bases and J by 0 bases, with 8 bases between them. The CDR3 is 15 residues long. Germline-derived CDR1 and CDR2 are SEHNR and FQNEAQ (reference sequence). The CDR3 protein is CASSNSPSGANVLTF. In nucleotides, the CDR3 is TGTGCCAGCAGCAACAGCCCCTCTGGGGCCAACGTCCTGACTTTC.

The CDR3 bases are TGTGCCAGTAGCCCTAGGACAGCCTATAATTCACCCCTCCACTTT. It encodes CASSPRTAYNSPLHF. This chain links TRBV19 with TRBJ1-6; a possible D gene is TRBD1 (6 bases). The CDR3 loop spans 15 amino acids. V was shortened by 6 bases and J by 2 bases, with 11 bases between the two germline ends. Germline values: CDR1 LNHDA, CDR2 SQIVND (reference sequence).

This chain uses TRBV9 with TRBJ1-3, with TRBD1 matching over 7 bases. Germline V lookup: CDR1 SGDLS, CDR2 YYNGEE. The CDR3 covers 14 residues. With 2 bases clipped from V and 4 bases from J, the junction kept 3 bases outside the gene matches. The CDR3 here is CASSVTGVGNTIYF. The CDR3 DNA reads as TGTGCCAGCAGCGTTACAGGGGTCGGAAACACCATATATTTT.